Below, 14 T cell receptor beta chains from the same sample are listed, as sequenced in a study of cytotoxic CD8 clonotypes in ibrutinib-treated CLL. Generated by immunoSEQ multiplex PCR, the TCRdb table keeps only in-frame clones and is missing some. The sample yields roughly 330,000 clones, 67% seen once. Sequenced here: PBMCs, sampled after 36 months of ibrutinib treatment. The receptor set was obtained from a human donor with chronic lymphocytic leukemia.

This clone has a handful of counts. The chain employs TRBV5-1 and TRBJ1-1, with no clear D. This CDR3 has 15 amino acids. Germline lookup yields CDR1 SGHRS and CDR2 YFSETQ. Trimming left V 4 bases short and J 11 bases short, with 24 bases between. CDR3 protein: CASSPHTAGIGGAFF. The CDR3 DNA sequence: TGCGCCAGCAGCCCTCATACGGCCGGGATTGGCGGCGCTTTCTTT.

The chain combines TRBV7-5 with TRBJ2-5; TRBD2 is taken as the D call from the table, unchecked against the DNA. TRBV7-5 is deemed a pseudogene. The CDR3 sequence is 17 residues long. CDR3 loop: CARSLAGFLAYQETQYF. The CDR3, as DNA: TGTGCCAGAAGCTTAGCGGGCTTCCTAGCCTACCAAGAGACCCAGTACTTC.

This rearrangement joins TRBV5-4 to TRBJ1-3; D ambiguous. Germline lookup yields CDR1 SGHNT and CDR2 YYREEE (reference sequence). The CDR3 is 15 residues long. V was pared by 0 bases and J by 0 bases, with 7 bases between. CDR3 region: CASSLGRSSGNTIYF. CDR3 sequence (DNA): TGTGCCAGCAGCTTGGGCAGGAGCTCTGGAAACACCATATATTTT.

This clone was counted between two and nine times. The chain carries TRBV18 and TRBJ1-2; 8 bases align to TRBD1. The CDR3 is 15 residues long. Germline CDR1 is KGHSH and CDR2 is LQKENI. V lost 3 bases to trimming and J lost 4 bases; unmatched junction nucleotides: 7. The DNA of the CDR3 is TGTGCCAGCTCACCCGGGACAGGCGGAGGCTATGGCTACACCTTC. It yields the protein CASSPGTGGGYGYTF.

The V and J genes are TRBV5-5 and TRBJ2-1; D gene unclear. CDR1 and CDR2 (germline): SGHKS, YYEKEE (reference sequence). This CDR3 is 12 amino acids long. Trimming pared 0 bases from V and 5 bases from J, leaving 3 bases between. The CDR3 DNA sequence: TGTGCCAGCAGCTTGGCTGACAATGAGCAGTTCTTC. It is translated as CASSLADNEQFF.

The chain combines TRBV27 with TRBJ2-7; D unclear. CDR3 length: 16 residues. Per the germline V gene, CDR1 is MNHEY and CDR2 is SMNVEV (reference sequence). The V end lost 5 bases, the J end lost 6 bases, and 23 bases lay between the germline ends. CDR3: CASSPTFVLGSGEQYF. The CDR3 DNA reads TGTGCCAGCAGTCCCACTTTCGTGTTAGGGTCGGGCGAGCAGTACTTC.

The rearrangement links TRBV10-3 to TRBJ1-2; D gene unclear. The CDR3 totals 13 residues. Germline V lookup: CDR1 ENHRY, CDR2 SYGVKD. Trimming shortened V by 4 bases and J by 4 bases, and 10 bases separated the two germline ends. As DNA, the CDR3 is TGTGCCATCAGTGGTGGCGAATTCTATGGCTACACCTTC. Protein: CAISGGEFYGYTF.

CDR3 amino acids: CASSRNTGGKNEQFF. The CDR3 DNA is TGTGCCAGCTCACGAAATACAGGGGGCAAGAATGAGCAGTTCTTC. The chain has TRBV18 and TRBJ2-1; TRBD1 agrees at 9 bases. This CDR3 spans 15 amino acids. Looked up from germline, CDR1 is KGHSH and CDR2 is LQKENI. V lost 4 bases and J lost 7; bases outside the gene matches: 8. The complete variable domain, with remaining parts taken from reference TRBV18 and TRBJ2-1, reads NAGVMQNPRHLVRRRGQEARLRCSPMKGHSHVYWYRQLPEEGLKFMVYLQKENIIDESGMPKERFSAEFPKEGPSILRIQQVVRGDSAAYFCASSRNTGGKNEQFFGPGTRLTVL.

The J gene is TRBJ2-3, the V gene TRBV7-9, with D perhaps TRBD2 (5 bases). V lost 1 base and J lost 9, with 8 bases in between. This CDR3 is 12 amino acids long. CDR1 and CDR2 from the germline V gene are SEHNR and FQNEAQ (reference sequence). CDR3 DNA: TGTGCCAGCAGCTTAGGTGGAGGCACGCAGTATTTT. It encodes CASSLGGGTQYF.

The chain recombines TRBV25-1 with TRBJ2-5, with 7 bases identical to TRBD2. The CDR3 contains 15 residues. The V and J ends lost 3 bases and 4 bases, in that order; junction bases with no gene match: 8. Per germline, CDR1 MGHDK and CDR2 SYGVNS. The CDR3, as DNA: TGTGCCAGCAGTGAGTCGGCGGGAGATGGAGAGACCCAGTACTTC. As protein: CASSESAGDGETQYF.

The V and J genes are TRBV19 and TRBJ2-5; TRBD1 aligns across 7 bases. This CDR3 contains 14 residues. Germline trimming cut 3 bases from V and 5 bases from J; bases unmatched to any gene: 6. Germline V CDR1 and CDR2: LNHDA, SQIVND (reference sequence). CDR3 DNA: TGTGCCAGTAGTATGTCTAGGGGGCAGGAGACCCAGTACTTC. This translates into CASSMSRGQETQYF.

This sequence joins TRBV4-1 and TRBJ2-7, with 9 nucleotides matching TRBD1. V was pared by 3 bases and J by 4 bases, with 4 bases of the junction left unmatched. Germline V gene sequence: CDR1 MGHRA, CDR2 YSYEKL. The CDR3 is made up of 14 amino acids. The CDR3 region has the DNA TGCGCCAGCAGCCACCTAGGGACAGGGTACGAGCAGTACTTC. This sequence encodes CASSHLGTGYEQYF.

This clone occurred a few times. This chain joins TRBV7-3 and TRBJ1-5; D is ambiguous. V gave up 0 bases and J gave up 1 base, with 1 base separating them. CDR1 and CDR2 (germline): SGHTA, FQGTGA. CDR3 length: 13 residues. CDR3 sequence (DNA): TGTGCCAGCAGCTTAACAAGCAATCAGCCCCAGCATTTT. Its protein is CASSLTSNQPQHF. Full variable domain (outside the CDR3, taken from reference TRBV7-3 and TRBJ1-5): GAGVSQTPSNKVTEKGKYVELRCDPISGHTALYWYRQSLGQGPEFLIYFQGTGAADDSGLPNDRFFAVRPEGSVSTLKIQRTERGDSAVYLCASSLTSNQPQHFGDGTRLSIL.

This sequence joins TRBV19 and TRBJ1-5; 10 bases align to TRBD1. The CDR3 contains 15 residues. Losses at the gene ends were 6 bases for V and 7 bases for J; bases not matched to a gene: 9. Germline-derived CDR1 and CDR2 are LNHDA and SQIVND (reference sequence). The CDR3 DNA sequence: TGTGCCAGTAGCTGGGGGACAGGGGCTAGGCAGCCCCAGCATTTT. This encodes CASSWGTGARQPQHF.